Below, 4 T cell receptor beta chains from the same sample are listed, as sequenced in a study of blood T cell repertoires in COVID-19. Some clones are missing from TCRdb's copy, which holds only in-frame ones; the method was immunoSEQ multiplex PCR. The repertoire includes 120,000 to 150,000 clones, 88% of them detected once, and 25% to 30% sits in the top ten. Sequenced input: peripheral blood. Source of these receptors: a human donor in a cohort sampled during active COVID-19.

CDR3 amino acids: CASSLGSSTDTQYF. CDR3 sequence (DNA): TGCGCCAGCAGCCTCGGGTCTAGCACAGATACGCAGTATTTT. The rearrangement links TRBV5-1 to TRBJ2-3, with D uncertain. Germline V gives CDR1 SGHRS, CDR2 YFSETQ. V was shortened by 4 bases and J by 0 bases, with 9 bases between the two germline ends. The CDR3 is 14 amino acids.

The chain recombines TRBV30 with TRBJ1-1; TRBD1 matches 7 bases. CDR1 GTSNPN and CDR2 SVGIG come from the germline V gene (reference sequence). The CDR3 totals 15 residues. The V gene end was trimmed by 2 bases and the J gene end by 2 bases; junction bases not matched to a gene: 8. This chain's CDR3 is CAWSQPGQKNTEAFF. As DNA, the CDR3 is TGTGCCTGGAGTCAACCGGGACAGAAAAACACTGAAGCTTTCTTT.

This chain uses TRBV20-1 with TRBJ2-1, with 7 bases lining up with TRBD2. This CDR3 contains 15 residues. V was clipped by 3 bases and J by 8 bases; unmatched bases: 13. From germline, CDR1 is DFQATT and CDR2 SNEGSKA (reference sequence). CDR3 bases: TGCAGTGCTAGTGGCGCGCGGGAGACGTTGCATGAGCAGTTCTTC. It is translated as CSASGARETLHEQFF.

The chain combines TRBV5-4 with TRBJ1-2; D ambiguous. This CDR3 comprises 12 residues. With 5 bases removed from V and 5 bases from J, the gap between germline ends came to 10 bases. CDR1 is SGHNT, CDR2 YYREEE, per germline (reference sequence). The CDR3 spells CASRPESYGYTF. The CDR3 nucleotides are TGTGCCAGCAGACCCGAGAGTTATGGCTACACCTTC.